This T cell receptor (beta chain) was documented in a study of blood T cells in healthy people across ages. V shed 7 bases and J 3 bases; nucleotides not matched to a gene: 9. The germline CDR1 and CDR2 sequences are SQVTM and ANQGSEA. CDR3 length: 13 amino acids. The authors extracted at least 6 micrograms of total RNA per sample. Only a few counts were recorded for this clonotype. The use of a sample-barcoded 5' primer and a J-beta primer mix characterized a second PCR of roughly 7 to 12 cycles. TCRdb ran MiXCR on the 5' RACE reads and lists one entry per CDR3 protein. The sample lists some 800,000 distinct CDR3 sequences, roughly 25% seen once, with under 4.5% in the top ten. These same data were also listed under a study on T cells of mothers and their children. From that second work: The sample comes from nine or ten healthy Caucasian donors: mothers and children.

V gene TRBV29-1 combines with J gene TRBJ2-7, with 7 nucleotides matching TRBD1. Sequenced material: blood. The receptor comes from a boy between 10 and 17 years old in good health. The chain's CDR3 is CSASGGKNYEQYF. Here the CDR3 DNA reads TGCAGCGCCTCAGGGGGTAAAAACTACGAGCAGTACTTC.